This note documents a single TCR beta chain sequence. The antigen is undetermined. The authors ran a second PCR of 7 to 11 cycles using a sample-barcoded 5' primer and a J-beta primer mix. Tags on each cDNA molecule came from a template-switch adaptor with 12 random nucleotides. TCRdb re-derived calls from the 5' RACE reads in MiXCR, one entry per CDR3 protein. This sample has roughly 800,000 distinct CDR3 sequences, with roughly 25% found just once. These data originate in a study of blood T cells in healthy people across ages. The study's findings and limits: Any changes in expanded clonotypes were possibly confounded, as donor CMV status remained unknown. Estimates of diversity drawn from one million T cells were considered underestimates. Fewer expanded clones and more diversity marked long-lived versus aged donors.

This CDR3 spans 12 amino acids. These data were also reused for a study on T cells of mothers and their children.

The V call is TRBV12-3 or TRBV12-4, the J call TRBJ2-5; possible D gene TRBD2, 5 bases. Near its end, the DNA agrees better with TRBJ2-3, so the J call may be wrong. Sequences were obtained from blood. The sequence came from a boy younger than 18 in good health. The CDR3 bases are TGTGCCAGCAGTTTAGTCCGGGGTACGCAGTATTTT. Amino acid sequence: CASSLVRGTQYF.